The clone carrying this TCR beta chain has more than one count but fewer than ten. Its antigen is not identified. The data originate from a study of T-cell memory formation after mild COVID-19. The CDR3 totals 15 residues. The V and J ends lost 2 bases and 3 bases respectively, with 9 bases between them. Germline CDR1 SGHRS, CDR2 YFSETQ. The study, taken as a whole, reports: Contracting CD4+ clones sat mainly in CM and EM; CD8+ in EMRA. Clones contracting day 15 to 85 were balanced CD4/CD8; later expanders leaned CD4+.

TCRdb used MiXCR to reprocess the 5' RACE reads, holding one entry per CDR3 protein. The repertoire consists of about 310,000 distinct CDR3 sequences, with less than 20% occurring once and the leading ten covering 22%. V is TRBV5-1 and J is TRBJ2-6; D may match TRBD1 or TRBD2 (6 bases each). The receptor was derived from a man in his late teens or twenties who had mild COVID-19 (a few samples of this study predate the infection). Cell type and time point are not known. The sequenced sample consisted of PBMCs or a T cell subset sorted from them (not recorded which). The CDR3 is CASSFGGVGANVLTF. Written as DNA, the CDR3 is TGCGCCAGCAGCTTCGGGGGCGTTGGGGCCAACGTCCTGACTTTC.